These 19 T cell receptor beta chains originate from one sample sequenced in a study of T cells after yellow fever vaccination. TCRdb called the 5' RACE reads again in MiXCR, with one record for every CDR3 protein. The table includes a few hundred thousand distinct CDR3 sequences, 3.6% detected once. This material consisted of PBMCs, taken on the day of the yellow fever booster vaccination. The receptors originated from a man aged 18 to 30 who received the YFV17D yellow fever vaccine.

In this sample, this clonotype turned up many times. This sequence joins TRBV4-1 and TRBJ2-3; 11 bases match TRBD1. The length of the CDR3 is 19 residues. CDR1 MGHRA and CDR2 YSYEKL come from the germline V gene. Losses at the gene ends were 0 bases for V and 1 base for J; bases not matched to a gene: 9. The CDR3 DNA reads TGCGCCAGCAGCCAAGAGCCGGGACAGGGGGTTATTGGCACAGATACGCAGTATTTT. Protein sequence: CASSQEPGQGVIGTDTQYF.

In its sample, this clonotype was seen a few times. The chain joins TRBV4-2 to TRBJ1-6; D uncertain. Germline V gene lookup returns CDR1 LGHNA and CDR2 YNFKEQ. With 0 bases removed from V and 7 bases from J, the gap between germline ends came to 13 bases. This CDR3 comprises 16 residues. CDR3 in amino acids: CASSQDRGERNSPLHF. As DNA, the CDR3 is TGTGCCAGCAGCCAAGATCGTGGAGAAAGGAATTCACCCCTCCACTTT.

This clonotype was counted many times. This sequence joins TRBV5-1 and TRBJ1-4; D is unresolved. Germline V gene sequence: CDR1 SGHRS, CDR2 YFSETQ. This CDR3 contains 15 residues. Trimming left V 4 bases short and J 2 bases short, with 12 bases between. The CDR3 sequence is CASSLGGLTNEKLFF. The CDR3 DNA sequence: TGCGCCAGCAGCCTGGGAGGATTGACTAATGAAAAACTGTTTTTT.

The chain has TRBV5-4 and TRBJ2-3, with 8 bases aligning to TRBD2. The CDR3 sequence is 15 residues long. The trim removed 1 base at V and 2 bases at J, leaving 3 bases unmatched. Per the germline V gene, CDR1 is SGHNT and CDR2 is YYREEE (reference sequence). The CDR3 nucleotides are TGTGCCAGCAGCTTGCGGGGGGGTATCACAGATACGCAGTATTTT. Translation: CASSLRGGITDTQYF.

In its sample, this clonotype was seen a few times. The V gene is TRBV12-3 or TRBV12-4, the J gene TRBJ2-4; D may be TRBD1 or TRBD2 (5 bases each). CDR3 length: 12 residues. Trimming left V 6 bases short and J 6 bases short, with 9 bases between. The DNA of the CDR3 is TGTGCCAGCAGGGGGGACGGAAACATTCAGTACTTC. Encoded protein: CASRGDGNIQYF.

This clonotype was seen at least ten times. The chain links TRBV7-3 to TRBJ2-3, with 10 bases matching TRBD1. V lost 6 bases and J lost 0; bases outside the gene matches: 6. CDR1 and CDR2 from the germline V gene are SGHTA and FQGTGA. This CDR3 has 16 amino acids. This CDR3 is CASSSRTGGSTDTQYF. CDR3 in DNA: TGTGCCAGCAGTTCCAGGACAGGGGGTAGCACAGATACGCAGTATTTT.

This clonotype has a handful of counts. The chain is built from TRBV2 and TRBJ2-7; D is possibly TRBD1 (6 bases). Germline-derived CDR1 and CDR2 are SNHLY and FYNNEI. V was trimmed by 9 bases and J by 8 bases, leaving 20 bases between them. The CDR3 runs to 13 residues. The CDR3 region has the DNA TGTGCCAGTCCGGCGGCAGGGGCCGTTAAGCAGTACTTC. The encoded protein is CASPAAGAVKQYF.

This clonotype was seen a few times. J is TRBJ2-3 and V is TRBV7-2; a weak D match, TRBD2 (7 bases). Germline V gives CDR1 SGHTA, CDR2 FQGNSA. V lost 5 bases and J 5 bases, leaving 23 bases between the germline ends. This CDR3 is 17 amino acids long. The CDR3 here is CASSQTRPRGGGDTQYF. In DNA, the CDR3 is TGTGCCAGCAGCCAAACCCGCCCTAGGGGGGGGGGAGATACGCAGTATTTT. Full variable domain (remainder filled in from reference TRBV7-2 and TRBJ2-3): GAGVSQSPSNKVTEKGKDVELRCDPISGHTALYWYRQSLGQGLEFLIYFQGNSAPDKSGLPSDRFSAERTGGSVSTLTIQRTQQEDSAVYLCASSQTRPRGGGDTQYFGPGTRLTVL.

In its sample, this clonotype was seen many times. The chain carries TRBV7-9 and TRBJ2-7; 9 bases line up with TRBD1. This CDR3 spans 12 amino acids. Germline V gene sequence: CDR1 SEHNR, CDR2 FQNEAQ (reference sequence). After removal of 4 bases from V and 6 bases from J, the junction contained 1 base not matched to a gene. The CDR3 reads CASSSDRGEQYV. As DNA, the CDR3 is TGTGCCAGCAGCTCGGACAGGGGCGAGCAGTACGTC.

This chain uses TRBV9 with TRBJ2-1, with D perhaps matching TRBD2 (5 bases). V lost 4 bases, J lost 2 bases, and 16 bases lay in between. This CDR3 comprises 16 residues. Germline V gene data show CDR1 as SGDLS and CDR2 as YYNGEE. This CDR3 is CASSPRLQGTYNEQFF. DNA of the CDR3: TGTGCCAGCAGCCCCAGACTACAAGGCACCTACAATGAGCAGTTCTTC.

This clonotype was observed a few times. The chain has TRBV7-2 and TRBJ2-1, with D unresolved. This CDR3 has 12 amino acids. The germline V gene has CDR1 SGHTA and CDR2 FQGNSA. V lost 5 bases, J lost 8 bases, and 10 bases lay in between. The CDR3 protein is CASSPERYEQFF. Here the CDR3 DNA reads TGTGCCAGCAGCCCCGAAAGGTATGAGCAGTTCTTC. The entire variable domain, with the rest obtained from reference TRBV7-2 and TRBJ2-1, is as follows: GAGVSQSPSNKVTEKGKDVELRCDPISGHTALYWYRQSLGQGLEFLIYFQGNSAPDKSGLPSDRFSAERTGGSVSTLTIQRTQQEDSAVYLCASSPERYEQFFGPGTRLTVL.

This clonotype was seen ten or more times. The V gene is TRBV4-2, the J gene TRBJ2-7; possibly TRBD1 for D (6 bases). The CDR3 has 15 residues. With 5 bases removed from V and 4 bases from J, the gap between germline ends came to 18 bases. Germline CDR1 is LGHNA and CDR2 is YNFKEQ. The CDR3 loop is CASSSGIFGTYEQYF. In DNA, the CDR3 is TGTGCCAGCAGCTCCGGTATTTTCGGGACATACGAGCAGTACTTC.

The chain combines TRBV27 with TRBJ1-5; 8 nucleotides agree with TRBD1. After removal of 8 bases from V and 12 bases from J, the junction contained 12 bases not matched to a gene. Looked up from germline, CDR1 is MNHEY and CDR2 is SMNVEV (reference sequence). This CDR3 has 13 residues. The CDR3 protein is CASGSGTGQIQHF. The CDR3 nucleotides are TGTGCCAGCGGCTCCGGGACAGGCCAAATCCAGCATTTT.

This clonotype was detected ten times or more. DNA of the CDR3: TGTGCCAGCAGCTTAGGCCCACGGGAGACCCAGTACTTC. It yields the protein CASSLGPRETQYF. The chain carries TRBV7-6 and TRBJ2-5; unclear D gene. There are 13 residues in the CDR3. Looked up from germline, CDR1 is SGHVS and CDR2 is FNYEAQ. The V end lost 1 base, the J end lost 5 bases, and 8 bases lay between the germline ends.

J is TRBJ2-4 and V is TRBV9; no clear D gene. The germline V gene encodes CDR1 SGDLS and CDR2 YYNGEE. Between the trimmed V and J ends, which lost 0 bases and 0 bases, there was a span of 7 bases. This CDR3 is 15 amino acids long. CDR3 residues: CASSVGGIAKNIQYF. CDR3 sequence (DNA): TGTGCCAGCAGCGTAGGGGGAATAGCCAAAAACATTCAGTACTTC.

This clonotype was recorded at least ten times. J is TRBJ1-1 and V is TRBV5-1; D unclear. V lost 4 bases to trimming and J lost 4 bases, with 14 bases between them. CDR3 size: 14 residues. Germline V CDR1 and CDR2: SGHRS, YFSETQ. The DNA for the CDR3 is TGCGCCAGCAGCCCGACCGACGTCCGCACTGAAGCTTTCTTT. It encodes CASSPTDVRTEAFF.

A word on this clonotype: Possible read error: a much larger clone is one base away. V and J are TRBV5-6 and TRBJ1-1; 8 nucleotides match TRBD1. From germline, CDR1 is SGHDT and CDR2 YYEEEE. Trimming removed 4 bases from V and 3 bases from J; junction bases left unmatched: 2. The CDR3 spans 13 residues. CDR3 in amino acids: CASSAQGDTEAFF. The CDR3 coding sequence is TGTGCCAGCAGCGCACAGGGGGACACTGAAGCTTTCTTT.

In its sample, this clonotype was seen a few times. V gene TRBV20-1 combines with J gene TRBJ2-1; D not certain. CDR1 DFQATT and CDR2 SNEGSKA come from the germline V gene (reference sequence). CDR3 length: 14 amino acids. The ends were cut back, 6 bases at V and 3 bases at J, with 15 bases in the middle. In DNA form, the CDR3 reads TGCAGTGCGCCACGCGAAGGGTACTACAATGAGCAGTTCTTC. Translated: CSAPREGYYNEQFF.

This clonotype was counted ten times or more. The chain couples TRBV5-1 to TRBJ2-5; TRBD1 aligns across 9 bases. Germline V gene data show CDR1 as SGHRS and CDR2 as YFSETQ. The CDR3 runs 16 residues. The trim removed 4 bases at V and 2 bases at J, leaving 9 bases unmatched. The CDR3 DNA reads as TGCGCCAGCAGCGCCACAGGGGGCGGGGGTCAAGAGACCCAGTACTTC. Encoded protein: CASSATGGGGQETQYF. Full variable domain (missing parts from reference TRBV5-1 and TRBJ2-5): KAGVTQTPRYLIKTRGQQVTLSCSPISGHRSVSWYQQTPGQGLQFLFEYFSETQRNKGNFPGRFSGRQFSNSRSEMNVSTLELGDSALYLCASSATGGGGQETQYFGPGTRLLVL.